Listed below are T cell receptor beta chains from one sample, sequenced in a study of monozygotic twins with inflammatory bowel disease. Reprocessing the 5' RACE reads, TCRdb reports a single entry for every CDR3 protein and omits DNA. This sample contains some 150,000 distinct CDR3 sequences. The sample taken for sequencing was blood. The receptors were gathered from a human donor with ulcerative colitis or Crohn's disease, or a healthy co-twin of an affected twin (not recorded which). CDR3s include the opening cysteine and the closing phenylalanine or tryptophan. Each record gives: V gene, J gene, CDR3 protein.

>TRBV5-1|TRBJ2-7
CASSPGASGSTYEQYF
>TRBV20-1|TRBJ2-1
CSALTSGGRGEQFF
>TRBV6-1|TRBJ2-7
CASVWTHGYEQYF
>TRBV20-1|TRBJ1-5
CSALQGAEYNQPQHF
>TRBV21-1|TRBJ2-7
CASSGPRQGGTYEQYF
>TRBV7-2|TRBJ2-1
CASSLALLTSGRGNEQFF
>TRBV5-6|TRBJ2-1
CASRPGTGPYNEQFF
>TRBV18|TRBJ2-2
CASSPAVNTGELFF
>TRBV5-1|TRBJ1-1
CASSLRGAGTEAFF
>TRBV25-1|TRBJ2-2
CACGTGGPGELFF
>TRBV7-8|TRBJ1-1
CASSLEILDTEAFF
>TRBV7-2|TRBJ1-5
CASSGDYSNQPQHF
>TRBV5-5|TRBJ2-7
CASSRDLGAYEQYF
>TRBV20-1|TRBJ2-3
CSAHGLALADTQYF
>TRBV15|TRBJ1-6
CATSRSVPARNNSPLHF
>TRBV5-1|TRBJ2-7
CASSQRGTYEQYF
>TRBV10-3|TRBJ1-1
CAISEQGGRNTEAFF
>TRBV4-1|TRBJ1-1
CASSQAGPNTEAFF
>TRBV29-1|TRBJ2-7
CSVDEPGQGGYEQYF
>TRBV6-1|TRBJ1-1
CASSLEASRGTEAFF
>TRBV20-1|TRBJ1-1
CSARPRGNTEAFF
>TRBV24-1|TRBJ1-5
CATSDNPDNQPQHF
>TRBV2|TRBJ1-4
CASSEGGAADEKLFF
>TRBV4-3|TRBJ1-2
CASSPDRGVNYGYTF
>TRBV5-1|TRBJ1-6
CASSLGVSYNSPLHF
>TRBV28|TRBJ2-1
CASSWGSNNEQFF
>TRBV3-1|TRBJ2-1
CASSQDTGTRLYNEQFF
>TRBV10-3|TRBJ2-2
CAISETSTGELFF
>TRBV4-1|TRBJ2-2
CASSQAPGLAGDRTGELFF
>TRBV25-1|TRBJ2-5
CASSEADYRETQYF
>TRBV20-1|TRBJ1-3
CSASPGPQRNTIYF
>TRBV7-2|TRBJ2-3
CASSLVAGETFTNTQYF
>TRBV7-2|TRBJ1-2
CASSLVRGDDHLYGYTF
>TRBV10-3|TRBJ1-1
CAISESLDRGREAFF
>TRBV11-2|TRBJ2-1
CASSPSLAGGYNEQFF
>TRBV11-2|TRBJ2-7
CASAGTSLSPRLAGERNEQYF
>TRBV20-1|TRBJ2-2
CSARPEYSGELFF
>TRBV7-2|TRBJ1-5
CASSLGWGGGQPQHF
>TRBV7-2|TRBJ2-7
CASSLVGLGQYF
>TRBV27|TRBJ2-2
CASSRTWSTSGSQGTGELFF
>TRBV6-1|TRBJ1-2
CAIRDSNYGYTF
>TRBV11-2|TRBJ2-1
CASSLEGGSSYNEQFF
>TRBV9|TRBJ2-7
CASSIGTSGVYEQYF
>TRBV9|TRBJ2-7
CASSLAQGGLYEQYF
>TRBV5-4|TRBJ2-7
CASSPNRDTSYEQYF
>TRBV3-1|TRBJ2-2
CASSRPSGGYTGELFF
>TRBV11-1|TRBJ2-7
CASSLETGSTSGYGTYEQYF
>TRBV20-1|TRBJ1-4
CSAHGEEKLFF
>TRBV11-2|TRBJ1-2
CASSLRGIGRANYGYTF
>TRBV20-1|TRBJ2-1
CSAQPLAGGYNEQFF
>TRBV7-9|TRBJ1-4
CASRGRGNEKLFF
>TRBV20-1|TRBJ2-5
CSARDLRSGVIQETQYF
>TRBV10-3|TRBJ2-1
CATTSDNEHFF
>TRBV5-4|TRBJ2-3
CASSYPTSGTDTQYF
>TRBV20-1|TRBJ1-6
CSATPYNSWHSPLHF